These 27 T cell receptor beta chains were all obtained from the same sample, sequenced in a study of blood T cell repertoires in COVID-19. Sequencing used immunoSEQ multiplex PCR; TCRdb keeps in-frame clones, though not all of them. The table has more than 150,000 clones, roughly 82% seen once. The sample comprised PBMCs or T cells enriched from blood (not recorded which). These receptors were taken from a man in his forties or fifties who had recovered from COVID-19.

This chain joins TRBV5-8 and TRBJ2-3; 12 bases align to TRBD1. The CDR3 totals 14 residues. V lost 3 bases to trimming and J lost 12 bases; unmatched junction nucleotides: 8. The germline CDR1 and CDR2 sequences are SGHTS and YDEGEE. DNA for the CDR3: TGTGCCAGCAGCTGGGACCTGGGACAGGGGGCCCAGTATTTT. Its protein product is CASSWDLGQGAQYF. Based on the CDR3 plus reference TRBV5-8 and TRBJ2-3, the full variable domain is EAGVTQSPTHLIKTRGQQATLRCSPISGHTSVYWYQQALGLGLQFLLWYDEGEERNRGNFPPRFSGRQFPNYSSELNVNALELEDSALYLCASSWDLGQGAQYFGPGTRLTVL.

The rearrangement uses TRBV28 and TRBJ1-2, with D tentatively TRBD1 (6 bases). Germline CDR1 reads MDHEN; CDR2 reads SYDVKM. There are 16 residues in the CDR3. Trimming pared 6 bases from V and 6 bases from J, leaving 23 bases between. This chain's CDR3 is CASSPGGGPWEDGYTF. Here the CDR3 DNA reads TGTGCCAGCAGCCCAGGTGGGGGCCCTTGGGAAGATGGCTACACCTTC.

This sequence joins TRBV5-1 and TRBJ1-2; the match to TRBD1 covers 7 bases. Germline-derived CDR1 and CDR2 are SGHRS and YFSETQ. V gave up 6 bases and J gave up 2 bases; unmatched junction bases: 7. The CDR3 loop spans 14 amino acids. CDR3 in amino acids: CASTETGLNYGYTF. The CDR3 bases are TGCGCCAGCACCGAGACAGGGTTAAACTATGGCTACACCTTC.

The V call is TRBV28, the J call TRBJ1-5; TRBD1 is a possible D gene (5 bases). In germline, CDR1 is MDHEN, CDR2 SYDVKM. This CDR3 region has 16 residues. Trimming shortened V by 3 bases and J by 7 bases, and 19 bases separated the two germline ends. CDR3 region: CASSFLWQGRDQPQHF. CDR3 nucleotides: TGTGCCAGCAGTTTTTTGTGGCAGGGAAGAGACCAGCCCCAGCATTTT.

V and J are TRBV10-2 and TRBJ1-6; D is perhaps TRBD1 (6 bases). Germline V gene data show CDR1 as WSHSY and CDR2 as SAAADI. Trimming took 4 bases from V and 9 from J, leaving 13 bases between them. The CDR3 runs 14 residues. The DNA of the CDR3 is TGCGCCAGCAGTGCACAGGGACCCACTTCACCCCTCCACTTT. Protein sequence: CASSAQGPTSPLHF.

This clone was observed once. The DNA of the CDR3 is TGTGCCAGCAGTCCGGGGACTAGCGGGAGCAATGAGCAGTTCTTC. Residues: CASSPGTSGSNEQFF. The V gene is TRBV28, the J gene TRBJ2-1; 14 bases are a match to TRBD2. The J segment lost 6 bases and the V segment lost 5 bases, leaving 3 bases of the junction unmatched. This CDR3 is built from 15 residues. Germline CDR1 MDHEN, CDR2 SYDVKM.

This clone was counted a single time. The chain couples TRBV4-3 to TRBJ2-1; TRBD2 aligns across 10 bases. Germline CDR1 is LGHNA and CDR2 is YSLEER. Losses at the gene ends were 4 bases for V and 7 bases for J; bases not matched to a gene: 4. The CDR3 runs to 14 residues. This chain's CDR3 is CASSLAGGGNEQFF. The CDR3 DNA follows: TGCGCCAGCAGCCTAGCGGGAGGAGGGAATGAGCAGTTCTTC.

This clone was observed once. The chain is built from TRBV7-6 and TRBJ2-5, with D perhaps matching TRBD2 (5 bases). Germline assignment: CDR1 SGHVS and CDR2 FNYEAQ. The CDR3 is 15 residues long. The germline V and J ends were trimmed by 1 base and 2 bases, with 11 bases remaining between them. CDR3 loop: CASSLVFTGQETQYF. In DNA form, the CDR3 reads TGTGCCAGCAGCTTAGTTTTTACGGGACAAGAGACCCAGTACTTC.

The V gene is TRBV7-3, the J gene TRBJ2-3, with D perhaps TRBD2 (5 bases). The CDR3 runs 15 residues. Deletions cut 1 base from V and 5 bases from J, with 13 bases between. Per the germline V gene, CDR1 is SGHTA and CDR2 is FQGTGA. The DNA for the CDR3 is TGTGCCAGCAGCTTAATGAGCGGCCGAGGAGATACGCAGTATTTT. Translation gives CASSLMSGRGDTQYF.

V usage is TRBV4-1 and J usage is TRBJ2-3; D is perhaps TRBD2 (6 bases). V was clipped by 1 base and J by 5 bases, with 16 bases between them. The CDR3 extends over 16 amino acids. CDR1 and CDR2 (germline): MGHRA, YSYEKL. The CDR3 DNA follows: TGCGCCAGCAGCCAAGGGGGGTCGGGGGTAGGAGATACGCAGTATTTT. Translated, it gives CASSQGGSGVGDTQYF.

V gene TRBV10-3 combines with J gene TRBJ1-4; TRBD1 matches 9 bases. V was pared by 6 bases and J by 5 bases, with 10 bases of the junction left unmatched. The CDR3 is 16 amino acids. Germline V gene lookup returns CDR1 ENHRY and CDR2 SYGVKD. The CDR3 protein is CAISRTGQGINEKLFF. Written as DNA, the CDR3 is TGTGCCATCAGCCGTACAGGACAGGGGATCAATGAAAAACTGTTTTTT.

The rearrangement links TRBV2 to TRBJ2-7, with TRBD2 matching over 7 bases. The V segment lost 7 bases and the J segment 2 bases; nucleotides outside the gene matches: 11. The CDR3 contains 15 residues. CDR1 and CDR2 from the germline V gene are SNHLY and FYNNEI. CDR3 in amino acids: CASTEPTSFTYEQYV. The DNA for the CDR3 is TGTGCCAGCACCGAACCGACTAGCTTCACCTACGAGCAGTACGTC.

This rearrangement joins TRBV19 to TRBJ1-1; 9 positions match TRBD1. V shed 9 bases, J shed 4 bases, and the junction held 6 bases outside the gene matches. CDR3 length: 13 residues. CDR1 is LNHDA, CDR2 SQIVND, per germline (reference sequence). The CDR3 nucleotides are TGTGCCAGCAACAGGGGGCTTGGCACTGAAGCTTTCTTT. Translated, it gives CASNRGLGTEAFF. Looking up the rest from reference TRBV19 and TRBJ1-1 gives the full variable domain: DGGITQSPKYLFRKEGQNVTLSCEQNLNHDAMYWYRQDPGQGLRLIYYSQIVNDFQKGDIAEGYSVSREKKESFPLTVTSAQKNPTAFYLCASNRGLGTEAFFGQGTRLTVV.

The chain employs TRBV2 and TRBJ2-7, with a possible D match to TRBD2 (5 bases). This CDR3 comprises 12 residues. V shed 10 bases and J shed 3 bases, with 13 bases lying between them. Germline lookup yields CDR1 SNHLY and CDR2 FYNNEI. The CDR3 is CATTGDYYEQYF. CDR3 bases: TGTGCCACAACGGGCGACTACTACGAGCAGTACTTC.

The V gene is TRBV27, the J gene TRBJ1-2; D uncertain. V lost 0 bases, J lost 6 bases, and 11 bases lay in between. The germline gives CDR1 MNHEY, CDR2 SMNVEV (reference sequence). CDR3 length: 14 residues. CDR3 residues: CASSLSPGLDGYTF. The CDR3 bases are TGTGCCAGCAGTTTATCACCCGGGTTGGATGGCTACACCTTC.

The chain employs TRBV7-2 and TRBJ1-6, with D possibly matching TRBD1 (5 bases). The CDR3 loop spans 17 amino acids. V lost 1 base and J 0 bases, leaving 10 bases between the germline ends. Germline V gene data show CDR1 as SGHTA and CDR2 as FQGNSA. The CDR3 reads CASSLDRPSSYNSPLHF. CDR3 sequence (DNA): TGTGCCAGCAGCTTAGACAGGCCGAGCTCCTATAATTCACCCCTCCACTTT. The full variable domain, completed using reference TRBV7-2 and TRBJ1-6, is GAGVSQSPSNKVTEKGKDVELRCDPISGHTALYWYRQSLGQGLEFLIYFQGNSAPDKSGLPSDRFSAERTGGSVSTLTIQRTQQEDSAVYLCASSLDRPSSYNSPLHFGNGTRLTVT.

This clone was observed at least ten times. The chain carries TRBV19 and TRBJ1-1; D unclear. V was cut by 3 bases and J by 1 base, with 15 bases left in between. The CDR3 has 16 amino acids. Germline-derived CDR1 and CDR2 are LNHDA and SQIVND (reference sequence). DNA of the CDR3: TGTGCCAGTAGTATTCCCGGAGAGGGAGAGAACACTGAAGCTTTCTTT. It yields the protein CASSIPGEGENTEAFF.

The chain is built from TRBV7-6 and TRBJ2-3; TRBD1 agrees at 7 bases. The CDR3 loop spans 18 amino acids. Germline CDR1 reads SGHVS; CDR2 reads FNYEAQ. With 5 bases clipped from V and 0 bases from J, the junction kept 14 bases outside the gene matches. The DNA for the CDR3 is TGTGCCAGCAGCCAAAAACCCCGACAGGGAACTAGCACAGATACGCAGTATTTT. It is translated as CASSQKPRQGTSTDTQYF.

V usage is TRBV4-3 and J usage is TRBJ2-2, with 10 bases identical to TRBD2. Germline trimming cut 4 bases from V and 8 bases from J; bases unmatched to any gene: 13. CDR1 is LGHNA, CDR2 YSLEER, per germline. CDR3 length: 17 residues. The CDR3 coding sequence is TGCGCCAGCAGCCTGGCAACAGCGGGAGGGCCGAGTGGGGAGCTGTTTTTT. Residues: CASSLATAGGPSGELFF.

Points on this clone: A read error is possible here, since a much larger clone lies one base away. The chain links TRBV7-9 to TRBJ1-1; 9 positions match TRBD1. V lost 4 bases and J lost 1; bases outside the gene matches: 1. From germline, CDR1 is SEHNR and CDR2 FQNEAQ (reference sequence). This CDR3 has 14 amino acids. The CDR3 nucleotides are TGTGCCAGCAGCTCACAGGGGGCGAACACTGAAGCTTTCTTT. The encoded protein is CASSSQGANTEAFF.

This clone has only a few counts. The J gene is TRBJ2-1, the V gene TRBV5-1, with a possible D match to TRBD1 (5 bases). CDR3 length: 14 amino acids. Germline CDR1 reads SGHRS; CDR2 reads YFSETQ. The V and J ends lost 6 bases and 9 bases respectively, with 19 bases between them. CDR3 sequence reads: CASMVGQNGGEQFF. Here the CDR3 DNA reads TGCGCCAGCATGGTCGGACAAAACGGCGGTGAGCAGTTCTTC.

The V gene is TRBV5-6, the J gene TRBJ2-1; maybe TRBD2 (5 bases). The CDR3 sequence is 14 residues long. Germline V gives CDR1 SGHDT, CDR2 YYEEEE. V lost 1 base and J lost 3, with 8 bases in between. The DNA of the CDR3 is TGTGCCAGCAGCTTGTGGGAGAGCTACAATGAGCAGTTCTTC. Residues: CASSLWESYNEQFF.

CDR3 protein: CASRVTGTGGTPQHF. The DNA of the CDR3 is TGTGCCAGCAGGGTAACCGGGACAGGGGGCACGCCCCAGCATTTT. This rearrangement joins TRBV6-5 to TRBJ1-5, with 12 bases lining up with TRBD1. The junction had 9 bases not matched to a gene; V was cut back by 6 bases and J by 9 bases. Germline V lookup: CDR1 MNHEY, CDR2 SVGAGI. This CDR3 comprises 15 residues.

The chain uses TRBV28 and TRBJ2-1; D perhaps matches TRBD2 (6 bases). The germline V and J ends were trimmed by 5 bases and 4 bases, with 21 bases remaining between them. The CDR3 spans 17 residues. The germline CDR1 and CDR2 sequences are MDHEN and SYDVKM. CDR3 nucleotide sequence: TGTGCCAGCAGTGAAATCCGGGACTGGGGGGATTACAATGAGCAGTTCTTC. It yields the protein CASSEIRDWGDYNEQFF.

CDR3 region: CASSPPELREMNTEAFF. CDR3 in DNA: TGCGCCAGCAGCCCCCCGGAGCTACGTGAAATGAACACTGAAGCTTTCTTT. The chain couples TRBV5-1 to TRBJ1-1; unclear D gene. The V end lost 4 bases, the J end lost 0 bases, and 19 bases lay between the germline ends. Germline-derived CDR1 and CDR2 are SGHRS and YFSETQ. This CDR3 contains 17 residues.

The chain couples TRBV7-9 to TRBJ2-7; 8 positions match TRBD1. Germline V lookup: CDR1 SEHNR, CDR2 FQNEAQ (reference sequence). V was clipped by 5 bases and J by 5 bases; unmatched bases: 2. The CDR3 is 12 amino acids. CDR3 coding DNA: TGTGCCAGCAGCGGACAGGGCGACGAGCAGTACGTC. Its translation: CASSGQGDEQYV.

This clone was observed a few times. V and J are TRBV18 and TRBJ2-7; 8 bases are shared with TRBD2. The ends lost 3 bases at V and 3 bases at J; junction bases unmatched: 1. CDR1 KGHSH and CDR2 LQKENI come from the germline V gene. This CDR3 has 13 amino acids. The CDR3 loop is CASSPAGGYEQYV. Written as DNA, the CDR3 is TGTGCCAGCTCACCCGCGGGAGGCTACGAGCAGTACGTC.